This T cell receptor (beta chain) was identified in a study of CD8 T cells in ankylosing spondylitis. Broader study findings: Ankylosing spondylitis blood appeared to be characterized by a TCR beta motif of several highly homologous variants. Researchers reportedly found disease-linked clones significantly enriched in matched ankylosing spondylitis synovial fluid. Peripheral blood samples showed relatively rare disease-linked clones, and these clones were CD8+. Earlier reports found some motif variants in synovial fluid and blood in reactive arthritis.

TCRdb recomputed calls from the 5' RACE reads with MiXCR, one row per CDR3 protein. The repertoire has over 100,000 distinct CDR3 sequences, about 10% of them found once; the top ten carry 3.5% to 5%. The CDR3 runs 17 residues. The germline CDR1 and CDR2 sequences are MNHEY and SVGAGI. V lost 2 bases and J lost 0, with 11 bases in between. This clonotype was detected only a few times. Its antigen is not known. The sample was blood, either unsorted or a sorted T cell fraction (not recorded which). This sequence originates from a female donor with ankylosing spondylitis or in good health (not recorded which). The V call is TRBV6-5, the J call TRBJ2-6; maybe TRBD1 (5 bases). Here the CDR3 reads CASSYDRTSSGANVLTF. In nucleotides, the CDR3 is TGTGCCAGCAGTTACGACAGAACGTCCTCTGGGGCCAACGTCCTGACTTTC.